A single sample is the source of the 6 T cell receptor beta chains below, sequenced in a study of cytomegalovirus exposure and HLA in healthy donors (dated by TCRdb to about 2017). Library preparation used the immunoSEQ multiplex PCR assay. The multiplex PCR relied on a mix of 60 forward primers for TCR Vbeta segments and 13 reverse primers for TCR Jbeta segments. Here the immuneACCESS table is served through TCRdb, limited to in-frame sequences with V and J called. Missing clones are a known gap in these copies; in checked studies unresolved V genes cover under half, and the rest lacks a known reason. The sample records more than 50,000 clones, approximately 82% of which are singletons. The ten largest make up roughly 25% of the sample. Material for sequencing was PBMCs. These receptors were collected from a woman in her thirties or forties in good health and CMV-seropositive.

This clone was recorded once. The chain recombines TRBV4-3 with TRBJ1-1, with 8 positions matching TRBD1. Per germline, CDR1 LGHNA and CDR2 YSLEER. V gave up 6 bases and J gave up 5 bases; unmatched junction bases: 11. The CDR3 loop spans 15 amino acids. The CDR3 DNA reads as TGCGCCAGCAGAAAGGACGACAGGGGACGAACTGAAGCTTTCTTT. Amino acid sequence: CASRKDDRGRTEAFF.

This clone is labeled as medium-sized. DNA for the CDR3: TGTGCCAGCACCCCACGAGTGGGGGGAAAGAGGACTGAAGCTTTCTTT. Translating gives CASTPRVGGKRTEAFF. This rearrangement joins TRBV21-1 to TRBJ1-1. TRBV21-1 is recorded as a pseudogene. The CDR3 sequence is 16 residues long.

The rearrangement links TRBV6-5 to TRBJ2-3; 7 nucleotides match TRBD1. Germline V CDR1 and CDR2: MNHEY, SVGAGI. V trimming: 5 bases; J trimming: 4 bases; junction bases outside the gene matches: 6. The CDR3 totals 14 residues. DNA of the CDR3: TGTGCCAGCAGTATCCGACAGGGTTCAGATACGCAGTATTTT. Encoded protein: CASSIRQGSDTQYF.

The V call is TRBV6-1, the J call TRBJ1-2; the D is unclear. The CDR3 has 14 residues. V shed 2 bases and J shed 5 bases, with 12 bases lying between them. Germline CDR1 MNHNS, CDR2 SASEGT. CDR3 in amino acids: CASSERGKGYGYTF. The DNA of the CDR3 is TGTGCCAGCAGTGAACGGGGAAAAGGGTATGGCTACACCTTC.

The table lists this clone with a few counts. This chain links TRBV23-1 with TRBJ2-3; D ambiguous. TRBV23-1 has ORF status, its function being uncertain. V lost 0 bases, J lost 6 bases, and 16 bases lay in between. This CDR3 is 16 amino acids long. CDR3 DNA: TGCGCCAGCAGTCAATCGGAAACTCCTATCGGGGATACGCAGTATTTT. Its protein product is CASSQSETPIGDTQYF.

This clone has more than one count but fewer than ten. The chain couples TRBV5-1 to TRBJ2-7; the match to TRBD1 covers 7 bases. The CDR3 is made up of 14 amino acids. Germline CDR1 is SGHRS and CDR2 is YFSETQ. V lost 0 bases and J lost 6; bases outside the gene matches: 6. CDR3 sequence: CASSLVGDRGEQYF. The CDR3 DNA follows: TGCGCCAGCAGCTTGGTAGGGGACAGAGGCGAGCAGTACTTC.